The clone carrying this T cell receptor beta chain was observed a handful of times. Its antigen is still unknown. The CDR3 is made up of 15 amino acids. In germline, CDR1 is SQVTM, CDR2 ANQGSEA. Trimming at V came to 6 bases and at J to 1 base, leaving 6 bases not matched to a gene. Ophthalmopathy in the patients scored at least 3 on Clinical Activity Score and at least 4 on NOSPECS grade, lasting under 3 months. These data belong to a study of T cells in Graves' hyperthyroidism and ophthalmopathy. The study, taken as a whole, reports: Separating ophthalmopathy from stable hyperthyroidism was achieved by a 13 V-J model.

Amplified TCR beta CDR3 regions derived from RNA transcripts. The HTBI primer set served for first-round RT-PCR of the TCR CDR3. MiXCR, applied by TCRdb to the multiplex PCR reads, yields one record per CDR3 protein. The table has over 500,000 distinct CDR3 sequences, 17% seen once. Sequencing was performed on blood. This TCR was recovered from a woman under 30 with Graves' ophthalmopathy. The V call is TRBV29-1, the J call TRBJ2-2; 9 nucleotides align to TRBD1. The CDR3 loop reads CSVSRDRVNTGELFF. In DNA form, the CDR3 reads TGCAGCGTGTCCCGGGACAGGGTGAACACCGGGGAGCTGTTTTTT.